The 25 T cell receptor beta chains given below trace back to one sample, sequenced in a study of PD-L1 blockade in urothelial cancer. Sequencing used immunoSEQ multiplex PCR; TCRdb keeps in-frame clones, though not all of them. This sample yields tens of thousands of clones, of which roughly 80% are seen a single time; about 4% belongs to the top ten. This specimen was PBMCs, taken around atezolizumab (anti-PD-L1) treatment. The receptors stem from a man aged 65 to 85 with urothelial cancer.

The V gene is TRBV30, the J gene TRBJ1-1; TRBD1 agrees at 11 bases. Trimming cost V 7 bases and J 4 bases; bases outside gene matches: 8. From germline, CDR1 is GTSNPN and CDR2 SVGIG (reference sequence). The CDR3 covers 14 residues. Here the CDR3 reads CASTPGTGGTEAFF. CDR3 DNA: TGTGCCTCGACCCCCGGGACAGGGGGCACTGAAGCTTTCTTT.

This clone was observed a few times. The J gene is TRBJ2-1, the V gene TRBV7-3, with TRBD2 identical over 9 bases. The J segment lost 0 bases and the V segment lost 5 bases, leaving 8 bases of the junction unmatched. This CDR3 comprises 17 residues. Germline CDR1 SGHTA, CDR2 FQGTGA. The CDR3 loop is CASSPLLAGSSYNEQFF. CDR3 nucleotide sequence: TGTGCCAGCAGCCCCCTCCTAGCGGGGAGCTCCTACAATGAGCAGTTCTTC.

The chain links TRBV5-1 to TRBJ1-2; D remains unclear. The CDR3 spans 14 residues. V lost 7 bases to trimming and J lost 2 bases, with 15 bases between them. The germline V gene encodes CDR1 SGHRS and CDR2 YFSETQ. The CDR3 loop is CASGSDGRNYGYTF. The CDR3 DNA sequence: TGCGCCAGCGGCAGCGACGGCAGAAACTATGGCTACACCTTC.

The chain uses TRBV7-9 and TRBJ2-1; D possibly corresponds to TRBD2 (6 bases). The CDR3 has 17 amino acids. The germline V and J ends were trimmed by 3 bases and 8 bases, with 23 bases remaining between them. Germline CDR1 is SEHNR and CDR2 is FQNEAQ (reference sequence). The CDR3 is CASSFLVGVGGTDEQFF. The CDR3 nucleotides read TGTGCCAGCAGCTTTTTGGTCGGGGTGGGCGGGACCGATGAGCAGTTCTTC.

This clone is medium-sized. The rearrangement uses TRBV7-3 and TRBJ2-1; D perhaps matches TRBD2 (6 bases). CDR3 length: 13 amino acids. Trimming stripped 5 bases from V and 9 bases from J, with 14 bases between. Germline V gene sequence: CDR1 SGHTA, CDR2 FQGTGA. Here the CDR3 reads CASSPPRRGEQFF. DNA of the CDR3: TGTGCCAGCAGCCCCCCCCGGCGGGGTGAGCAGTTCTTC.

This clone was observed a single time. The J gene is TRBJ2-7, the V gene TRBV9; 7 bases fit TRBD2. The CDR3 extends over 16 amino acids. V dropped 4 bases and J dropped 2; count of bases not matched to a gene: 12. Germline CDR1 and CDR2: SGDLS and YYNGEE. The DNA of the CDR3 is TGTGCCAGCAGCCTGGGGGGGGTAGGGGTGCCCTACGAGCAGTACTTC. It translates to CASSLGGVGVPYEQYF.

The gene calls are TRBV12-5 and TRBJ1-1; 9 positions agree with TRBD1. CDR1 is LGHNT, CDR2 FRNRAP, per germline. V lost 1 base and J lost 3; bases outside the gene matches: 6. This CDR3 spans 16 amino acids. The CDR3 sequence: CASGLAGGQGYTEAFF. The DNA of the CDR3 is TGTGCTAGTGGTTTGGCCGGGGGACAGGGATACACTGAAGCTTTCTTT.

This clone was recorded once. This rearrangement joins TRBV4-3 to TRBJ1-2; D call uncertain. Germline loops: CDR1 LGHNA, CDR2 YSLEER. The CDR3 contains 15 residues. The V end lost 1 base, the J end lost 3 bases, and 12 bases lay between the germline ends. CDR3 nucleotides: TGCGCCAGCAGCCAAGGGTCCGGGTTTGACTATGGCTACACCTTC. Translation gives CASSQGSGFDYGYTF.

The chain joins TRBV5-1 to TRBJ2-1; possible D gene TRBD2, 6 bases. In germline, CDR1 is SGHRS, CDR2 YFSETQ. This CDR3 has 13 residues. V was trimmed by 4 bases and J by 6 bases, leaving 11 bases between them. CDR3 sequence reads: CASSPQTSNEQFF. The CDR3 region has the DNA TGCGCCAGCAGCCCGCAGACTAGCAATGAGCAGTTCTTC.

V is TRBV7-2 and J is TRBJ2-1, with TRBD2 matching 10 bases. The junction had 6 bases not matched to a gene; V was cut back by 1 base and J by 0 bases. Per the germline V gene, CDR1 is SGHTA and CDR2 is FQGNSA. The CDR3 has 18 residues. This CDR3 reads CASSLESSGGPSYNEQFF. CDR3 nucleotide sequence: TGTGCCAGCAGCTTAGAGTCTAGCGGGGGCCCCTCCTACAATGAGCAGTTCTTC.

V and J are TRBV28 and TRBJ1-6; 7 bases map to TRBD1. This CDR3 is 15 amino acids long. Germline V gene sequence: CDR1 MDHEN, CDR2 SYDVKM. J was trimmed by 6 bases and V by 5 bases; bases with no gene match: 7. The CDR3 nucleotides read TGTGCCAGCAGTACCCGACAGGGAGGTAATTCACCCCTCCACTTT. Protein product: CASSTRQGGNSPLHF.

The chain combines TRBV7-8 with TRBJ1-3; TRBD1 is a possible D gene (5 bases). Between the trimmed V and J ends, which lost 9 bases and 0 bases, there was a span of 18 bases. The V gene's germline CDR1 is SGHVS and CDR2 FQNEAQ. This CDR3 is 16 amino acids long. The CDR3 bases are TGTGCCAGTGGAATGGGGGGGGACGGCTCTGGAAACACCATATATTTT. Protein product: CASGMGGDGSGNTIYF.

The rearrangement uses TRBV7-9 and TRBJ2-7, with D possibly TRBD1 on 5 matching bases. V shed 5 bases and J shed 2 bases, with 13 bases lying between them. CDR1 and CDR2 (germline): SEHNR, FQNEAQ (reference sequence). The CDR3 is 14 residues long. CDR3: CASSPDTNTYEQYF. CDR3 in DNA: TGTGCCAGCAGCCCGGACACAAACACCTACGAGCAGTACTTC.

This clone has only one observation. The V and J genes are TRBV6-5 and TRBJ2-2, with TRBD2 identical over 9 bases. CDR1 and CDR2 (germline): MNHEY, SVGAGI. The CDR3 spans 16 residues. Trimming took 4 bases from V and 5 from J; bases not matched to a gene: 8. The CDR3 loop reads CASSLGAGGGTGELFF. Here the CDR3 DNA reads TGTGCCAGCAGTTTGGGTGCGGGAGGGGGGACCGGGGAGCTGTTTTTT.

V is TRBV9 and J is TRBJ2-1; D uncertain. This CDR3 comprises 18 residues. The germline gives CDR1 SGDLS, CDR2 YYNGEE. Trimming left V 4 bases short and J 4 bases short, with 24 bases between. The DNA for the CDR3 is TGTGCCAGCAGCCTAAGACTTGACTCCCTAGAGGCTTACAATGAGCAGTTCTTC. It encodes CASSLRLDSLEAYNEQFF.

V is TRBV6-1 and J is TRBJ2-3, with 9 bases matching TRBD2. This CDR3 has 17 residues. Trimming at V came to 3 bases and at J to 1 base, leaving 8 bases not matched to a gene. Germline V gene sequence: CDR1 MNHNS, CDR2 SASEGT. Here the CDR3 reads CASSEESLAGGTDTQYF. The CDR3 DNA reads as TGTGCCAGCAGTGAGGAGTCTTTAGCGGGGGGCACAGATACGCAGTATTTT.

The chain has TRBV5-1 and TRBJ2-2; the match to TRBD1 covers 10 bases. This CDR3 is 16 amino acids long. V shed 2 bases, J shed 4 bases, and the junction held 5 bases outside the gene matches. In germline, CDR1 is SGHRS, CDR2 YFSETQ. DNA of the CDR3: TGCGCCAGCAGCTTCGTGTGGACAGGGGGCACCGGGGAGCTGTTTTTT. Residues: CASSFVWTGGTGELFF.

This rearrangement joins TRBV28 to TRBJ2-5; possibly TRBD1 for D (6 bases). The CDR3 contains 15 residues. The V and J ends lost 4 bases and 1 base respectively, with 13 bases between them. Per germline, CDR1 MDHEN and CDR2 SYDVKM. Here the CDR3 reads CASSSLGQSQETQYF. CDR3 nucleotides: TGTGCCAGCAGTTCCCTCGGACAGAGCCAAGAGACCCAGTACTTC.

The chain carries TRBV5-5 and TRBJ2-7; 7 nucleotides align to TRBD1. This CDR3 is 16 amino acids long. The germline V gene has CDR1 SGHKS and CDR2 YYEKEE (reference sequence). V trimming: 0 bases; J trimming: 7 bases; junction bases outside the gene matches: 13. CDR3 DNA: TGTGCCAGCAGCTTGGTGGGGACAGAGGCCTCCGGGGAGCAGTACTTC. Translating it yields CASSLVGTEASGEQYF.

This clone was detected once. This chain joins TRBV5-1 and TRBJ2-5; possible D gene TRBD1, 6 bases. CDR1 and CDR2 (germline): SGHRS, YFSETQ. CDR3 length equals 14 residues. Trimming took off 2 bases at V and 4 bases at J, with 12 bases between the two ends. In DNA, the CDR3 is TGCGCCAGCAGCTTTAGGGGGACGAGAGAGACCCAGTACTTC. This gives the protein CASSFRGTRETQYF.

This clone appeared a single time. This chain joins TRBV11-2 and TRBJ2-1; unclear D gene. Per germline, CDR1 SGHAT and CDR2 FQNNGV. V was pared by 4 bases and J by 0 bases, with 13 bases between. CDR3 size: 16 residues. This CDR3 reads CASSSEVRSSYNEQFF. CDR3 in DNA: TGTGCCAGCAGCTCCGAGGTTCGGAGCTCCTACAATGAGCAGTTCTTC.

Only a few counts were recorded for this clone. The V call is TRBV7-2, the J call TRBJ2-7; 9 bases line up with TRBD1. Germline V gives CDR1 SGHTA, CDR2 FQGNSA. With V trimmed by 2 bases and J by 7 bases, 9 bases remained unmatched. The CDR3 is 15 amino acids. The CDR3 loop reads CASSLQGQGREEQYF. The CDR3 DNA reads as TGTGCCAGCAGCTTACAGGGACAGGGAAGAGAGGAGCAGTACTTC.

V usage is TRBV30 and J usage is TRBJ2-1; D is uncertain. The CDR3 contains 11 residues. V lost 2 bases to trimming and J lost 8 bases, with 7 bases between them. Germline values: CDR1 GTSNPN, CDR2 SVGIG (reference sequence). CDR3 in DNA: TGTGCCTGGAGTCCTTATGATGAGCAGTTCTTC. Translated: CAWSPYDEQFF.

This CDR3 is CASSIWDRLRLSDGYTF. The CDR3 DNA reads TGTGCCAGTAGTATATGGGACAGGTTACGTCTGTCGGATGGCTACACCTTC. The gene calls are TRBV19 and TRBJ1-2; 8 nucleotides align to TRBD1. The CDR3 has 17 residues. Germline lookup yields CDR1 LNHDA and CDR2 SQIVND (reference sequence). The junction had 14 bases not matched to a gene; V was cut back by 2 bases and J by 6 bases.

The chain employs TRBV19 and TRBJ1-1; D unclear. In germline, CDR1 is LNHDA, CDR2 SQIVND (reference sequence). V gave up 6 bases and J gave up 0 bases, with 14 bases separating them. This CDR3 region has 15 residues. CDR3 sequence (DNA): TGTGCCAGTAGCCTTCTTAACAGTTTGAACACTGAAGCTTTCTTT. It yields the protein CASSLLNSLNTEAFF.